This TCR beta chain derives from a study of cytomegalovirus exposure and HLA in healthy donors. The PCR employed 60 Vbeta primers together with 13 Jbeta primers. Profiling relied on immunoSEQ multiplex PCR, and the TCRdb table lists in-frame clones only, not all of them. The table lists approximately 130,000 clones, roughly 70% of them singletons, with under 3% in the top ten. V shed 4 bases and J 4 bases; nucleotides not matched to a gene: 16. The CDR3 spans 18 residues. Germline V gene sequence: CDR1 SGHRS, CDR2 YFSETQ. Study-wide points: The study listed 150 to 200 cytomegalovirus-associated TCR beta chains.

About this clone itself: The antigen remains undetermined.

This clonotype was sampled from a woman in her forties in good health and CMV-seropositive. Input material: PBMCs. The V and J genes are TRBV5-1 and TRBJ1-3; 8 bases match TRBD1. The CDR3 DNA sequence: TGCGCCAGCAGCGCCGGGACAGGTATCCTCTGGGAAGGAAACACCATATATTTT. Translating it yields CASSAGTGILWEGNTIYF.